The next 25 T cell receptor beta chains were all read from a single sample in a study of shared clonotypes between healthy human individuals. Here immunoSEQ multiplex PCR was the method, and the copy in TCRdb shows in-frame clones only, minus some. In the table there are approximately 470,000 clones, more than 65% of which are singletons. The sample was PBMCs. The origin of the receptors is a woman in her 40s in good health. Some clones in this sample may be carry-over from other donors' samples.

In the case of this clone: A far larger clone is a single base away, which makes a read error likely. For the CDR3, the DNA is TGTGCCAGCTCTGTGGGAGAGGAGAATCAGCCCCAGCATTTT. Protein: CASSVGEENQPQHF. The V and J genes are TRBV6-1 and TRBJ1-5; no reliable D call. Trimming stripped 8 bases from V and 4 bases from J, with 15 bases between. Germline V gene sequence: CDR1 MNHNS, CDR2 SASEGT. This CDR3 contains 14 residues.

This clone occurred once. The likely explanation is a read error, given a far larger clone one base away. This specimen includes other DNA sequences encoding the same CDR3. J is TRBJ1-4 and V is TRBV10-3, with 7 bases lining up with TRBD1. The CDR3 covers 13 residues. The germline V gene encodes CDR1 ENHRY and CDR2 SYGVKD. The CDR3 reads CAISGGGSEKLFF. The CDR3 nucleotides read TGTGCCATAAGTGGAGGGGGCAGTGAAAAACTGTTTTTT.

V usage is TRBV29-1 and J usage is TRBJ2-5; 9 bases map to TRBD1. The CDR3 spans 13 residues. CDR1 is SQVTM and CDR2 is ANQGSEA in the germline V gene. Losses at the gene ends were 7 bases for V and 5 bases for J; bases not matched to a gene: 8. Here the CDR3 DNA reads TGCAGCGCGGGGGACAGGGTAAAGGAGACCCAGTACTTC. This sequence encodes CSAGDRVKETQYF.

This clone was seen just once. The chain recombines TRBV14 with TRBJ2-5; 12 nucleotides align to TRBD2. This CDR3 spans 16 amino acids. CDR1 SGHDN and CDR2 FVKESK come from the germline V gene. The trim removed 4 bases at V and 5 bases at J, leaving 8 bases unmatched. DNA for the CDR3: TGTGCCAGCAGCCTTTCGCGACTAGCGGGAGTCGAGACCCAGTACTTC. This sequence encodes CASSLSRLAGVETQYF.

The chain joins TRBV11-2 to TRBJ1-5; 8 bases agree with TRBD1. Germline values: CDR1 SGHAT, CDR2 FQNNGV. The CDR3 runs 14 residues. With 5 bases clipped from V and 6 bases from J, the junction kept 6 bases outside the gene matches. CDR3 bases: TGTGCCAGCAGCCCGCAGGGGGCGGGTCAGCCCCAGCATTTT. It yields the protein CASSPQGAGQPQHF.

The gene calls are TRBV29-1 and TRBJ2-3; D call uncertain. CDR1 is SQVTM and CDR2 is ANQGSEA in the germline V gene. This CDR3 has 15 residues. V lost 4 bases and J 2 bases, leaving 16 bases between the germline ends. For the CDR3, the DNA is TGCAGCGTTGGTTTTGCGGTAGAATTCACAGATACGCAGTATTTT. As protein: CSVGFAVEFTDTQYF.

The chain carries TRBV7-9 and TRBJ1-1; D gene ambiguous. The CDR3 has 14 amino acids. V lost 5 bases to trimming and J lost 5 bases, with 15 bases between them. The germline V gene has CDR1 SEHNR and CDR2 FQNEAQ (reference sequence). The CDR3 loop reads CASSSGPLDTEAFF. CDR3 coding DNA: TGTGCCAGCAGCAGCGGGCCATTAGATACTGAAGCTTTCTTT.

The genes are TRBV30 and TRBJ2-5; TRBD2 matches 7 bases. This CDR3 is built from 13 residues. The V gene's germline CDR1 is GTSNPN and CDR2 SVGIG (reference sequence). V lost 3 bases to trimming and J lost 7 bases; unmatched junction nucleotides: 8. The CDR3 DNA reads TGTGCCTGGAGCGGGTCTAGCGGTAGGACCCAGTACTTC. Translated: CAWSGSSGRTQYF.

The chain uses TRBV29-1 and TRBJ2-5, with a weak D call TRBD2 (6 bases). This CDR3 has 14 residues. CDR1 SQVTM and CDR2 ANQGSEA come from the germline V gene. Trimming cost V 6 bases and J 2 bases, with 16 bases left between them. The CDR3 nucleotides are TGCAGCGTGGGGGGAGGACGGGTACAAGAGACCCAGTACTTC. Translation gives CSVGGGRVQETQYF.

The chain employs TRBV11-2 and TRBJ2-1; D gene unclear. V shed 0 bases and J shed 10 bases, with 16 bases lying between them. The CDR3 length is 15 residues. CDR1 is SGHAT and CDR2 is FQNNGV in the germline V gene. DNA of the CDR3: TGTGCCAGCAGCTTAGATTACACACCGTTTAAGGAGCAGTTCTTC. Its translation: CASSLDYTPFKEQFF.

This clone was detected only once. J is TRBJ2-7 and V is TRBV19; D may be TRBD1 (5 bases). V shed 4 bases and J shed 0 bases, with 7 bases lying between them. Germline V gene data show CDR1 as LNHDA and CDR2 as SQIVND (reference sequence). There are 13 residues in the CDR3. CDR3 amino acids: CASSKGNSYEQYF. The CDR3 DNA reads as TGTGCCAGTAGTAAGGGGAACTCCTACGAGCAGTACTTC. The whole variable domain, remainder taken from reference TRBV19 and TRBJ2-7, is DGGITQSPKYLFRKEGQNVTLSCEQNLNHDAMYWYRQDPGQGLRLIYYSQIVNDFQKGDIAEGYSVSREKKESFPLTVTSAQKNPTAFYLCASSKGNSYEQYFGPGTRLTVT.

The genes are TRBV4-1 and TRBJ2-1; D perhaps matches TRBD2 (6 bases). The CDR3 consists of 14 residues. With 3 bases removed from V and 9 bases from J, the gap between germline ends came to 15 bases. CDR1 is MGHRA, CDR2 YSYEKL, per germline. CDR3 sequence (DNA): TGCGCCAGCAGCCAGTCAGGGAGACTAGGTGAGCAGTTCTTC. Its translation: CASSQSGRLGEQFF.

Worth noting for this clone: This sequence is one base from a far larger clone and is likely a read error. The chain is built from TRBV2 and TRBJ2-7; the D gene is possibly TRBD2 (6 bases). With 7 bases removed from V and 3 bases from J, the gap between germline ends came to 16 bases. The CDR3 runs to 14 residues. CDR1 SNHLY and CDR2 FYNNEI come from the germline V gene. The CDR3 DNA sequence: TGTGCCAGCAAAAGACTAGAGCAGAACTACGAGCAGTACTTC. It is translated as CASKRLEQNYEQYF. Variable domain in full (rest from reference TRBV2 and TRBJ2-7): EPEVTQTPSHQVTQMGQEVILRCVPISNHLYFYWYRQILGQKVEFLVSFYNNEISEKSEIFDDQFSVERPDGSNFTLKIRSTKLEDSAMYFCASKRLEQNYEQYFGPGTRLTVT.

The V call is TRBV5-1, the J call TRBJ2-1; 9 nucleotides align to TRBD2. Germline V gene sequence: CDR1 SGHRS, CDR2 YFSETQ. J gave up 7 bases and V 7 bases, and 6 bases lay outside the gene matches. The CDR3 loop spans 13 amino acids. The CDR3 is CASFSGSTNEQFF. CDR3 coding DNA: TGCGCCAGCTTTAGCGGGAGTACGAATGAGCAGTTCTTC.

This rearrangement joins TRBV5-1 to TRBJ2-2; 9 bases agree with TRBD1. The junction had 4 bases not matched to a gene; V was cut back by 0 bases and J by 4 bases. This CDR3 region has 16 residues. Germline CDR1 SGHRS, CDR2 YFSETQ. The DNA of the CDR3 is TGCGCCAGCAGCTTGGCGCTGGGACAGGGCACCGGGGAGCTGTTTTTT. Translating it yields CASSLALGQGTGELFF. Complete variable domain (other parts from reference TRBV5-1 and TRBJ2-2): KAGVTQTPRYLIKTRGQQVTLSCSPISGHRSVSWYQQTPGQGLQFLFEYFSETQRNKGNFPGRFSGRQFSNSRSEMNVSTLELGDSALYLCASSLALGQGTGELFFGEGSRLTVL.

The V call is TRBV6-5, the J call TRBJ2-3, with D uncertain. V dropped 7 bases and J dropped 4 bases, with 12 bases sitting between them. Germline-derived CDR1 and CDR2 are MNHEY and SVGAGI. The CDR3 consists of 13 residues. The CDR3 loop reads CASTRSSADTQYF. CDR3 bases: TGTGCCAGCACCAGATCTAGTGCAGATACGCAGTATTTT.

The chain links TRBV28 to TRBJ1-6; D unresolved. Germline CDR1 MDHEN, CDR2 SYDVKM. The CDR3 contains 11 residues. Trimming took 8 bases from V and 6 from J, leaving 5 bases between them. CDR3 region: CASASNSPLHF. The DNA of the CDR3 is TGTGCCAGCGCGAGTAATTCACCCCTCCACTTT.

The genes are TRBV5-1 and TRBJ2-7, with D maybe TRBD2 (5 bases). This CDR3 comprises 13 residues. Trimming stripped 4 bases from V and 3 bases from J, with 11 bases between. Germline V gene lookup returns CDR1 SGHRS and CDR2 YFSETQ. CDR3 residues: CASSLRDSYEQYF. The CDR3 bases are TGCGCCAGCAGCCTCCGGGATAGCTACGAGCAGTACTTC.

V gene TRBV7-9 combines with J gene TRBJ1-2; 11 bases are a match to TRBD1. Per germline, CDR1 SEHNR and CDR2 FQNEAQ (reference sequence). The V gene end was trimmed by 4 bases and the J gene end by 4 bases; junction bases not matched to a gene: 5. The CDR3 loop spans 15 amino acids. CDR3: CASSSGQGDVYGYTF. DNA of the CDR3: TGTGCCAGCAGCTCGGGACAGGGGGATGTCTATGGCTACACCTTC.

This clone was recorded once. This specimen includes other DNA sequences encoding the same CDR3. V is TRBV11-3 and J is TRBJ2-5, with 7 bases aligning to TRBD1. The CDR3 length is 14 residues. The trim removed 5 bases at V and 0 bases at J, leaving 3 bases unmatched. In germline, CDR1 is SGHNT, CDR2 YENEEA. The CDR3 DNA reads as TGTGCCAGCAGCAAGGGACAGAACCAAGAGACCCAGTACTTC. This encodes CASSKGQNQETQYF.

In its sample, this clone was seen once. Additional DNA sequences in this sample encode the identical CDR3. The CDR3 DNA sequence: TGTGCCAGCAGCTCGGACAGGGGCTCCTACGAGCAGTACTTC. The encoded protein is CASSSDRGSYEQYF. This chain connects TRBV7-9 to TRBJ2-7, with TRBD1 matching over 9 bases. This CDR3 is built from 14 residues. V shed 4 bases and J 0 bases; nucleotides not matched to a gene: 1. Germline-derived CDR1 and CDR2 are SEHNR and FQNEAQ (reference sequence).

V is TRBV7-3 and J is TRBJ2-7; the D gene is possibly TRBD2 (5 bases). Trimming removed 2 bases at V and 5 bases at J, with 10 bases between. The germline CDR1 and CDR2 sequences are SGHTA and FQGTGA. The CDR3 runs to 13 residues. The CDR3 DNA is TGTGCCAGCAGCTTAGGTCGAGGGAACGAGCAGTACTTC. The encoded protein is CASSLGRGNEQYF.

The chain couples TRBV6-1 to TRBJ2-7, with D perhaps TRBD2 (5 bases). Deletions cut 2 bases from V and 2 bases from J, with 10 bases between. This CDR3 has 14 residues. Germline V gene lookup returns CDR1 MNHNS and CDR2 SASEGT. The DNA for the CDR3 is TGTGCCAGCAGTGAACCGAGGGTCCCCTACGAGCAGTACTTC. Translating gives CASSEPRVPYEQYF.

In the case of this clone: A read error is the likely source, as a far larger clone sits one nucleotide away. The chain employs TRBV2 and TRBJ2-7, with TRBD1 matching 7 bases. This CDR3 region has 12 residues. Germline-derived CDR1 and CDR2 are SNHLY and FYNNEI. The CDR3 nucleotides are TGTGCCAGCAATAGACAGGGCTACGGGCAGTACTTC. It yields the protein CASNRQGYGQYF.

The chain employs TRBV5-1 and TRBJ2-7, with 9 bases lining up with TRBD1. In germline, CDR1 is SGHRS, CDR2 YFSETQ. The CDR3 is made up of 15 amino acids. V dropped 0 bases and J dropped 1; count of bases not matched to a gene: 2. In nucleotides, the CDR3 is TGCGCCAGCAGCTTGGCACAGGGGGCATCCTACGAGCAGTACTTC. Its protein product is CASSLAQGASYEQYF. The full variable domain, rest sourced from reference TRBV5-1 and TRBJ2-7, is KAGVTQTPRYLIKTRGQQVTLSCSPISGHRSVSWYQQTPGQGLQFLFEYFSETQRNKGNFPGRFSGRQFSNSRSEMNVSTLELGDSALYLCASSLAQGASYEQYFGPGTRLTVT.